This T cell receptor beta chain was documented in a study of early T cells in non-severe SARS-CoV-2 infection. The CDR3 loop spans 14 amino acids. The germline V gene encodes CDR1 DFQATT and CDR2 SNEGSKA (reference sequence). V gave up 6 bases and J gave up 1 base, with 16 bases separating them. Each cDNA molecule carried a unique molecular identifier. TCRdb reprocessed the 5' RACE reads with MiXCR, giving one entry per CDR3 protein. The sample lists tens of thousands of distinct CDR3 sequences, about 6.6% occurring once. This specimen was whole blood, taken at baseline. The rearrangement links TRBV20-1 to TRBJ2-7; D is unresolved. This TCR came from an adult who was a healthcare worker with PCR-confirmed SARS-CoV-2 infection or an uninfected control (not recorded which). CDR3 in amino acids: CSASDAVDSYEQYF. CDR3 nucleotides: TGCAGTGCAAGCGACGCCGTGGATTCCTACGAGCAGTACTTC.